The 5 T cell receptor beta chains reported below all come from one sample, sequenced in a study of CD4 T cells in relation to SARS-CoV-2 and coronaviruses. This table comes from immunoSEQ multiplex PCR, and its TCRdb copy is limited to in-frame clones, with some not included. The table records 15,000 to 20,000 clones, 82% of them present only once. Their antigens are not known. CD4+ T cells from unexposed donors were obtained before the COVID-19 pandemic (2011-2018). The cells were cultured for 10 days before CD4+ T cells were isolated. Sequenced material: CD4+ T cells from PBMCs, cultured in vitro. Source of these receptors: a human donor in good health.

The chain recombines TRBV5-6 with TRBJ2-5, with D possibly being TRBD1 (7 bases). Germline CDR1 and CDR2: SGHDT and YYEEEE. The CDR3 is 15 amino acids. V lost 0 bases and J lost 6, with 15 bases in between. CDR3 bases: TGTGCCAGCAGCTTGGTTACTCAGGGGGGAAAGACCCAGTACTTC. Translation: CASSLVTQGGKTQYF.

This sequence joins TRBV30 and TRBJ1-2; D remains ambiguous. V was trimmed by 0 bases and J by 8 bases, leaving 10 bases between them. Germline CDR1 reads GTSNPN; CDR2 reads SVGIG (reference sequence). This CDR3 region has 12 residues. The CDR3 region is CAWSVLTRGYTF. CDR3 DNA: TGTGCCTGGAGTGTACTTACACGGGGCTACACCTTC.

J is TRBJ1-1 and V is TRBV2; TRBD1 matches 10 bases. The V gene end was trimmed by 4 bases and the J gene end by 10 bases; junction bases not matched to a gene: 9. The CDR3 contains 14 residues. CDR1 is SNHLY and CDR2 is FYNNEI in the germline V gene. CDR3 DNA sequence: TGTGCCAGCAGTGGCCCTTGGGACAGGGGCGTAGCTTTCTTT. It is translated as CASSGPWDRGVAFF.

The CDR3 loop is CASSDYRTLRNQETQYF. The CDR3 DNA sequence: TGTGCCAGCAGTGACTACAGGACTCTCAGAAATCAAGAGACCCAGTACTTC. This sequence joins TRBV11-2 and TRBJ2-5; the D gene could be TRBD1 or TRBD2 (5 bases each). CDR3 size: 17 residues. The V gene's germline CDR1 is SGHAT and CDR2 FQNNGV. V gave up 6 bases and J gave up 2 bases, with 22 bases separating them.

The genes are TRBV6-2 or TRBV6-3 and TRBJ2-1, with D possibly being TRBD1 or TRBD2 (5 bases each). This CDR3 contains 15 residues. V was shortened by 6 bases and J by 8 bases, with 20 bases between the two germline ends. The germline gives CDR1 MNHEY, CDR2 SVGEGT. The CDR3, as DNA: TGTGCCAGCAGCCAGGGCTTGGGACGCGTCGATGAGCAGTTCTTC. Its translation: CASSQGLGRVDEQFF.